Shown below are 7 T cell receptor beta chains from a single sample sequenced in a study of T cell clonotyping in hematopoietic cell transplantation. Produced via immunoSEQ multiplex PCR; TCRdb's table is partial and in-frame only. The repertoire holds about 16,000 clones, with almost 90% as singletons. Sequenced input: peripheral blood mononuclear cells. These TCRs come from a man in his forties or fifties in good health. Some clones in this sample may be carry-over from other donors' samples.

This clone was seen just once. The rearrangement uses TRBV14 and TRBJ1-5; TRBD1 might be the D (6 bases). CDR1 SGHDN and CDR2 FVKESK come from the germline V gene. CDR3 length: 14 residues. V was shortened by 1 base and J by 4 bases, with 8 bases between the two germline ends. The DNA of the CDR3 is TGTGCCAGCAGCCAAGGGGGGCTAAATCAGCCCCAGCATTTT. Its translation is CASSQGGLNQPQHF.

The chain employs TRBV4-3 and TRBJ2-3, with 12 nucleotides matching TRBD2. Per germline, CDR1 LGHNA and CDR2 YSLEER. The J segment lost 3 bases and the V segment lost 1 base, leaving 11 bases of the junction unmatched. This CDR3 is built from 19 residues. The CDR3 DNA is TGCGCCAGCAGCCAAGGTAGGACTAGCGGGGATGGAGTGACAGATACGCAGTATTTT. Translated: CASSQGRTSGDGVTDTQYF.

The chain combines TRBV7-9 with TRBJ2-7; D is undetermined. The CDR3 sequence is 10 residues long. Germline assignment: CDR1 SEHNR and CDR2 FQNEAQ (reference sequence). CDR3 sequence reads: CATATYEQYF. DNA of the CDR3: TGTGCGACCGCTACCTACGAGCAGTACTTC.

This clone was counted a single time. V is TRBV4-1 and J is TRBJ2-3; no firm D call. V was cut by 1 base and J by 3 bases, with 8 bases left in between. CDR3 length: 14 amino acids. Per the germline V gene, CDR1 is MGHRA and CDR2 is YSYEKL. CDR3 nucleotides: TGCGCCAGCAGCCAAGGATATGGTACAGATACGCAGTATTTT. Protein product: CASSQGYGTDTQYF.

The chain has TRBV23-1 and TRBJ2-4; 8 bases are a match to TRBD1. TRBV23-1 counts as an open reading frame of uncertain function. The length of the CDR3 is 15 residues. Germline trimming cut 0 bases from V and 4 bases from J; bases unmatched to any gene: 2. The CDR3 region is CASSQSGTGKNIQYF. The CDR3 DNA follows: TGCGCCAGCAGTCAATCGGGGACAGGAAAAAACATTCAGTACTTC.

The CDR3 protein is CASSFSYSTYEQYF. The CDR3 DNA reads TGTGCCAGCAGCTTTTCCTACAGCACCTACGAGCAGTACTTC. V is TRBV7-2 and J is TRBJ2-7, with no clear D. The ends were cut back, 3 bases at V and 2 bases at J, with 11 bases in the middle. CDR3 length: 14 residues. Germline V gives CDR1 SGHTA, CDR2 FQGNSA. Using reference TRBV7-2 and TRBJ2-7 for the parts outside the CDR3, the full variable domain is GAGVSQSPSNKVTEKGKDVELRCDPISGHTALYWYRQSLGQGLEFLIYFQGNSAPDKSGLPSDRFSAERTGGSVSTLTIQRTQQEDSAVYLCASSFSYSTYEQYFGPGTRLTVT.

The table lists this clone with a few counts. V usage is TRBV5-1 and J usage is TRBJ1-1; D uncertain. V was pared by 1 base and J by 3 bases, with 4 bases between. CDR3 size: 12 residues. Germline assignment: CDR1 SGHRS and CDR2 YFSETQ. This CDR3 is CASSLFDTEAFF. For the CDR3, the DNA is TGCGCCAGCAGCTTGTTCGACACTGAAGCTTTCTTT.